The 10 T cell receptor beta chains listed next were all sequenced from one sample in a study of blood T cell repertoires in COVID-19. Measured with immunoSEQ multiplex PCR; TCRdb has only the in-frame clones, and not every one. This table has about 240,000 clones, approximately 83% appearing once. Sequencing used PBMCs or T cells enriched from blood (not recorded which). These receptors all come from a woman aged 40 to 50 with acute COVID-19.

CDR3 nucleotide sequence: TGCGCCAGCAGCCCCCTCCGGGACAGACACAATGAGCAGTTCTTC. Translated, it gives CASSPLRDRHNEQFF. V usage is TRBV23-1 and J usage is TRBJ2-1; TRBD1 matches at 7 bases. TRBV23-1 is identified as an open reading frame with a role that is uncertain. V was pared by 6 bases and J by 5 bases, with 10 bases of the junction left unmatched. The CDR3 is 15 residues long.

V gene TRBV19 combines with J gene TRBJ2-7; 11 bases fit TRBD2. Germline loops: CDR1 LNHDA, CDR2 SQIVND (reference sequence). J lost 6 bases, V lost 7 bases, and 11 bases had no gene match. The CDR3 runs to 15 residues. CDR3 amino acids: CASNGLAGGDSEQYF. Written as DNA, the CDR3 is TGTGCCAGTAATGGACTAGCGGGTGGAGACTCCGAGCAGTACTTC.

This clone was seen just once. The chain links TRBV11-3 to TRBJ2-7; 8 nucleotides agree with TRBD2. The CDR3 is 15 residues long. V trimming: 3 bases; J trimming: 1 base; junction bases outside the gene matches: 5. Germline V gene sequence: CDR1 SGHNT, CDR2 YENEEA. The CDR3 nucleotides read TGTGCCAGCAGCTTTACTAGCGGAATATCCTACGAGCAGTACTTC. It codes for CASSFTSGISYEQYF.

The chain links TRBV11-2 to TRBJ2-7, with D hard to call. The CDR3 is 15 amino acids. CDR1 and CDR2 from the germline V gene are SGHAT and FQNNGV. The ends were cut back, 0 bases at V and 4 bases at J, with 13 bases in the middle. The CDR3 coding sequence is TGTGCCAGCAGCTTAGAGGCCAGTCAAATATACGAGCAGTACTTC. Translation: CASSLEASQIYEQYF.

The J gene is TRBJ1-3, the V gene TRBV7-9; D possibly corresponds to TRBD1 (6 bases). Germline V CDR1 and CDR2: SEHNR, FQNEAQ (reference sequence). The V and J ends lost 6 bases and 0 bases respectively, with 15 bases between them. This CDR3 is built from 16 residues. CDR3 sequence (DNA): TGTGCCAGCAGTTACGCTCAGGGGCTCTCTGGAAACACCATATATTTT. Amino acids: CASSYAQGLSGNTIYF.

This clone was recorded only once. The chain carries TRBV3-1 (or the pseudogene TRBV3-2) and TRBJ2-1; D gene ambiguous. This CDR3 comprises 12 residues. V dropped 4 bases and J dropped 3 bases, with 4 bases sitting between them. The V gene's germline CDR1 is LGHDT and CDR2 YNNKEL (reference sequence). The CDR3 sequence: CASSPGYNEQFF. In DNA, the CDR3 is TGTGCCAGCAGCCCCGGCTACAATGAGCAGTTCTTC.

The genes are TRBV5-6 and TRBJ2-1; 14 bases align to TRBD2. V shed 4 bases and J 1 base; nucleotides not matched to a gene: 10. The CDR3 spans 19 residues. Germline-derived CDR1 and CDR2 are SGHDT and YYEEEE. In DNA, the CDR3 is TGTGCCAGCAGCCCGGGACTAGCGGGAGAGGGTGTATCCTACAATGAGCAGTTCTTC. Translating it yields CASSPGLAGEGVSYNEQFF.

There are a few counts of this clone. CDR3 protein: CASSVRQLTNTGELFF. The CDR3 DNA reads as TGTGCCAGCAGTGTCCGACAGCTAACGAACACCGGGGAGCTGTTTTTT. J is TRBJ2-2 and V is TRBV2; D is perhaps TRBD1 (5 bases). Trimming stripped 4 bases from V and 0 bases from J, with 12 bases between. The CDR3 consists of 16 residues. The germline V gene encodes CDR1 SNHLY and CDR2 FYNNEI.

This chain connects TRBV6-6 to TRBJ2-7; 7 bases map to TRBD2. From germline, CDR1 is MNHNY and CDR2 SVGAGI (reference sequence). V shed 5 bases, J shed 9 bases, and the junction held 22 bases outside the gene matches. This CDR3 has 17 residues. CDR3 DNA sequence: TGTGCCAGCAGTCCCCGGGCTAGCGGTACCAATTTTCGGGGGCAGTACTTC. This gives the protein CASSPRASGTNFRGQYF.

With regard to this clone: The junction departs from the called germline gene at one end, perhaps through a read error. The V call is TRBV4-1, the J call TRBJ2-6, with D perhaps matching TRBD1 (5 bases). Germline V gene data show CDR1 as MGHRA and CDR2 as YSYEKL. This CDR3 has 13 amino acids. The CDR3 DNA follows: TGCGCCAGCAGCCAAGCTGGGGCCAACGTTCTGACTTTC. Translating gives CASSQAGANVLTF.